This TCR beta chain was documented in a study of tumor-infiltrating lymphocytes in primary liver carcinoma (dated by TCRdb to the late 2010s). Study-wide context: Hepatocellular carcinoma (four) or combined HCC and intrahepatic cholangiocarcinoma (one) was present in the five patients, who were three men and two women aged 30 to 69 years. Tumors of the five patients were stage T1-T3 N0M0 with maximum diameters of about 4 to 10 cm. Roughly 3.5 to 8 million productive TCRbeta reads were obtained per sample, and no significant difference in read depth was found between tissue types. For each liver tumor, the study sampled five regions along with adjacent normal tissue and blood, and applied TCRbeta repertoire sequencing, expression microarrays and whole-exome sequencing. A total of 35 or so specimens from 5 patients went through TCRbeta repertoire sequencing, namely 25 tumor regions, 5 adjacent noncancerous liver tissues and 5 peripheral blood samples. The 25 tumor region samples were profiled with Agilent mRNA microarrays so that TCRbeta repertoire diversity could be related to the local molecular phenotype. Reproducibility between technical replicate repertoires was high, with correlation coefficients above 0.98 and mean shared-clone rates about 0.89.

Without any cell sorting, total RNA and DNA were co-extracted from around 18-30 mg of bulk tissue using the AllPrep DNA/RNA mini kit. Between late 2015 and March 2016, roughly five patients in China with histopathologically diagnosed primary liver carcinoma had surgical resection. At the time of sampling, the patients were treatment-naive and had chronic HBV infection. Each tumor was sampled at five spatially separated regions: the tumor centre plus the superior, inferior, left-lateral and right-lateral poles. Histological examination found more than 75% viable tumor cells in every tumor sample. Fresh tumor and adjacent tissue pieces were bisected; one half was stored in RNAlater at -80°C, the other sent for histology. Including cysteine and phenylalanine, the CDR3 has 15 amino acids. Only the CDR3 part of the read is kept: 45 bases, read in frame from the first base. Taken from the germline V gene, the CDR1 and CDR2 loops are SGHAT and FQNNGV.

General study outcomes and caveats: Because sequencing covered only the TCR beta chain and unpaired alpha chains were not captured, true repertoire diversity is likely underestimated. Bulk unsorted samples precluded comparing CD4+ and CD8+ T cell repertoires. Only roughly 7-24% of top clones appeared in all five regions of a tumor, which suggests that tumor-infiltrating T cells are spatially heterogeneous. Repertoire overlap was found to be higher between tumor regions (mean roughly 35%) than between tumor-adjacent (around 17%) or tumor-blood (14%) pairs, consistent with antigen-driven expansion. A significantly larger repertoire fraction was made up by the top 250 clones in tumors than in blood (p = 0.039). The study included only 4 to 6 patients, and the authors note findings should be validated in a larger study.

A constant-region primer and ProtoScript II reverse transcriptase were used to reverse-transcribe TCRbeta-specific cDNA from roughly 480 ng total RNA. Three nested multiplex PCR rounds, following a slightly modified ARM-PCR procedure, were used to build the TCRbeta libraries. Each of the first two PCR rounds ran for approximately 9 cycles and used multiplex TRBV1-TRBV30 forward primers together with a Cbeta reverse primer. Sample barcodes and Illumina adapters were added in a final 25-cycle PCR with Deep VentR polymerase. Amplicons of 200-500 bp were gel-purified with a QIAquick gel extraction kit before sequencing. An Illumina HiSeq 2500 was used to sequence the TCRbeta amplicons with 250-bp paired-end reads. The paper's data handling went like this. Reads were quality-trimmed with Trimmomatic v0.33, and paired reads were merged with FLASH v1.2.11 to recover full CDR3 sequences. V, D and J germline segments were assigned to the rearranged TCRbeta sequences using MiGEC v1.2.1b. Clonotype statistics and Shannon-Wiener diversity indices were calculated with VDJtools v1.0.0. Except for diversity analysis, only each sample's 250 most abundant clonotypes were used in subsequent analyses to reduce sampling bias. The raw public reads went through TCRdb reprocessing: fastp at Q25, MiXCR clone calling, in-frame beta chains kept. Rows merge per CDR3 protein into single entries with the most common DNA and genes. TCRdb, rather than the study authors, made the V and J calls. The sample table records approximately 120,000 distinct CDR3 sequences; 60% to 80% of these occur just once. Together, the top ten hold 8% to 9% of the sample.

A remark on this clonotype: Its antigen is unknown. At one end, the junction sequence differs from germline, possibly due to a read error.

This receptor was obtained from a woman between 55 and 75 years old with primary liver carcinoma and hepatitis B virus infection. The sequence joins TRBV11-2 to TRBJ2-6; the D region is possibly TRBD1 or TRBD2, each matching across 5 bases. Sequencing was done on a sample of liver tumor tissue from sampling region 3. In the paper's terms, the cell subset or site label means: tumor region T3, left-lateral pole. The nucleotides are TGTGCCAGTAGCCTTCAGGGCGCCGGGGCCAACGTCCTGATTTTC. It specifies CASSLQGAGANVLIF.